The 5 T cell receptor beta chains presented below share a single source sample, sequenced in a study of T cell responses to AZD1222 COVID-19 vaccine. The repertoire was sequenced with immunoSEQ multiplex PCR; TCRdb's copy has only in-frame clones and lacks some. Found here are fewer than 250,000 clones, roughly 92% of them singletons; the top ten hold approximately 1.4%. Sequencing used peripheral blood, obtained on day 0 of AZD1222 vaccination. These receptors came from an adult in good health.

This clone came up once. Different DNA sequences within this sample yield the same CDR3. The chain is built from TRBV5-6 and TRBJ1-5; D is uncertain. This CDR3 is built from 12 residues. Per the germline V gene, CDR1 is SGHDT and CDR2 is YYEEEE. V was cut by 2 bases and J by 4 bases, with 4 bases left in between. DNA for the CDR3: TGTGCCAGCAGCTTCGGGAATCAGCCCCAGCATTTT. It yields the protein CASSFGNQPQHF.

The gene calls are TRBV6-5 and TRBJ2-7; D tentatively fits TRBD1 or TRBD2 (5 bases each). Trimming shortened V by 3 bases and J by 0 bases, and 15 bases separated the two germline ends. Germline V CDR1 and CDR2: MNHEY, SVGAGI. The CDR3 length is 16 residues. CDR3 DNA sequence: TGTGCCAGCAGTTATAAAGGGACCCTTCCCTCCTACGAGCAGTACTTC. Protein sequence: CASSYKGTLPSYEQYF.

J is TRBJ2-7 and V is TRBV9; 7 bases fit TRBD2. Looked up from germline, CDR1 is SGDLS and CDR2 is YYNGEE. Unmatched junction bases numbered 6, after V lost 4 bases and J lost 5 bases. The CDR3 spans 13 residues. This chain's CDR3 is CASSSGGADEQYF. The DNA for the CDR3 is TGTGCCAGCAGCTCGGGAGGCGCAGACGAGCAGTACTTC.

The genes are TRBV6-2 or TRBV6-3 and TRBJ1-2, with D hard to call. Germline V gene lookup returns CDR1 MNHEY and CDR2 SVGEGT. The CDR3 is 13 residues long. The V gene lost 4 bases and the J gene lost 0 bases, with 6 bases spanning the gap. CDR3 amino acids: CASSSLANYGYTF. CDR3 bases: TGTGCCAGCAGTTCACTAGCTAACTATGGCTACACCTTC.

The chain joins TRBV19 to TRBJ2-6; D is perhaps TRBD1 (6 bases). The CDR3 consists of 17 residues. V was shortened by 5 bases and J by 6 bases, with 20 bases between the two germline ends. Germline CDR1 and CDR2: LNHDA and SQIVND (reference sequence). The CDR3 region has the DNA TGTGCCAGTAGTTCAAAGATCACAGGGCGTGAGGCCAACGTCCTGACTTTC. It translates to CASSSKITGREANVLTF. Full variable domain (rest looked up from reference TRBV19 and TRBJ2-6): DGGITQSPKYLFRKEGQNVTLSCEQNLNHDAMYWYRQDPGQGLRLIYYSQIVNDFQKGDIAEGYSVSREKKESFPLTVTSAQKNPTAFYLCASSSKITGREANVLTFGAGSRLTVL.